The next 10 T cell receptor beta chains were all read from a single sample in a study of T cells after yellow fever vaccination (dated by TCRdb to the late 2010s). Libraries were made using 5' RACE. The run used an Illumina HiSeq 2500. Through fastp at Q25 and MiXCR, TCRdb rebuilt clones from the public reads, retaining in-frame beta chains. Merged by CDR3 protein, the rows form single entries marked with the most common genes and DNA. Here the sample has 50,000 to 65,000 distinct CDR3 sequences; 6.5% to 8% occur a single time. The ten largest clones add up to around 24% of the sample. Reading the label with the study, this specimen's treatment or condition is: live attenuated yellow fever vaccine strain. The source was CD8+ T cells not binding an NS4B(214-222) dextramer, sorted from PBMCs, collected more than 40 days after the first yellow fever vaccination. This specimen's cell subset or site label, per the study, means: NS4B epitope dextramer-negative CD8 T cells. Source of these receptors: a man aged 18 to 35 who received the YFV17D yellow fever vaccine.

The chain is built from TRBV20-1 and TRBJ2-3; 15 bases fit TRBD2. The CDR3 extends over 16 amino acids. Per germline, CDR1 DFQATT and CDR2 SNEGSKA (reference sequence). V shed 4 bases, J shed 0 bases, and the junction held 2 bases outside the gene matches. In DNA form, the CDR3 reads TGCAGTGCTATCGGGACTAGCGGGGGGAGCACAGATACGCAGTATTTT. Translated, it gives CSAIGTSGGSTDTQYF.

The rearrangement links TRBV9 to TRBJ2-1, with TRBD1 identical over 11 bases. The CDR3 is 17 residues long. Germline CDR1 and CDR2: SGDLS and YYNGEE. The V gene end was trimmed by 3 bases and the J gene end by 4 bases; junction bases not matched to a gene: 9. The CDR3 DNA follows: TGTGCCAGCAGCGGATACGCCGGGACAGGGGGGTACAATGAGCAGTTCTTC. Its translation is CASSGYAGTGGYNEQFF. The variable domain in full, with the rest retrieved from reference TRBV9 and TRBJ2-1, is DSGVTQTPKHLITATGQRVTLRCSPRSGDLSVYWYQQSLDQGLQFLIQYYNGEERAKGNILERFSAQQFPDLHSELNLSSLELGDSALYFCASSGYAGTGGYNEQFFGPGTRLTVL.

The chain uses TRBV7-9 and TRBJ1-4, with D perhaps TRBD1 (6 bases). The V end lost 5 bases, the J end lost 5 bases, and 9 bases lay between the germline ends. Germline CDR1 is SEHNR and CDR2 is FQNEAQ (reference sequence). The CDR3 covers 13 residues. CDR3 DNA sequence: TGTGCCAGCAGCCTGGACAGCAATGAAAAACTGTTTTTT. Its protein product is CASSLDSNEKLFF.

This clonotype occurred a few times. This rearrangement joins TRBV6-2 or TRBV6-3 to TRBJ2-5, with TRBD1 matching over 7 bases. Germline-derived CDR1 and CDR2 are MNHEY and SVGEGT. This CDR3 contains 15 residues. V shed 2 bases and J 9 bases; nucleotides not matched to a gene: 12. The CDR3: CASSYGQATSEAQYF. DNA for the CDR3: TGTGCCAGCAGTTACGGACAGGCGACGTCCGAAGCCCAGTACTTC.

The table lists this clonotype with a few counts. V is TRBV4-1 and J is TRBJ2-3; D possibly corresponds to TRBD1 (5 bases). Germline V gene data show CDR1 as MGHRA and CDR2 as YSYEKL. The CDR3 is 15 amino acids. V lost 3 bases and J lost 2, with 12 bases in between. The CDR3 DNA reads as TGCGCCAGCAGCCAGGAAGACAGAACCACAGATACGCAGTATTTT. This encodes CASSQEDRTTDTQYF.

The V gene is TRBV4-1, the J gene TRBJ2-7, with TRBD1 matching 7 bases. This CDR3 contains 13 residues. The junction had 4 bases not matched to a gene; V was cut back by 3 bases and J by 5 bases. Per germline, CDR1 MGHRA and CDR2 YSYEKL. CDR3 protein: CASSQLTGDEQYV. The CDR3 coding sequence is TGCGCCAGCAGCCAGTTAACAGGGGACGAGCAGTACGTC.

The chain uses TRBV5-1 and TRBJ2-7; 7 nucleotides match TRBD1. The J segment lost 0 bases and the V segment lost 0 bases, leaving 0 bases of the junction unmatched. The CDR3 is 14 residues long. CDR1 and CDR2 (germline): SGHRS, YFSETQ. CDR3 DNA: TGCGCCAGCAGCTTGGGGGACAGCTCCTACGAGCAGTACGTC. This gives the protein CASSLGDSSYEQYV.

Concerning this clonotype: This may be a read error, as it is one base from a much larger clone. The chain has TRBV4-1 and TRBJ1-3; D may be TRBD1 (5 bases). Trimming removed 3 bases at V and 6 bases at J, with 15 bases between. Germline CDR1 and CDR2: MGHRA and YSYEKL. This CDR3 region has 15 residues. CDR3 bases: TGCGCCAGCAGCCAGGGGACCGGGACTGCAAACACCATATATTTT. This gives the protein CASSQGTGTANTIYF.

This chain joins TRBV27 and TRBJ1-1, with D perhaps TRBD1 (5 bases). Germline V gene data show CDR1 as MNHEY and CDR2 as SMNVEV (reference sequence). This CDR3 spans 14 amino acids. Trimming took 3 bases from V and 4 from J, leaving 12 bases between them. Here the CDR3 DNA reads TGTGCCAGCAGTTTGGCAGGGTTGGCCACTGAAGCTTTCTTT. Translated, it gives CASSLAGLATEAFF.

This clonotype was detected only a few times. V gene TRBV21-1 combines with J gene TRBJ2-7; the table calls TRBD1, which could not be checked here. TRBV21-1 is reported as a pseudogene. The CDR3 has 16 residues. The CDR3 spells CASSSRRGIHNKEQYV. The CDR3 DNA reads TGTGCCAGCAGTTCTCGGAGGGGGATTCACAATAAAGAGCAGTACGTC.